Below are 27 T cell receptor beta chains sequenced from a single sample in a study of CD8 T cells in ankylosing spondylitis. TCRdb re-analysed the 5' RACE reads in MiXCR, keeping a single row per CDR3 protein. Seen here are 250,000 to 350,000 distinct CDR3 sequences, 20% observed once, and the top ten hold about 8.2%. The sample comprised blood, either unsorted or a sorted T cell fraction (not recorded which). The receptors were sampled from a male donor with ankylosing spondylitis or in good health (not recorded which).

This sequence joins TRBV5-1 and TRBJ1-4; unclear D gene. The germline V gene has CDR1 SGHRS and CDR2 YFSETQ. Trimming took off 5 bases at V and 4 bases at J, with 15 bases between the two ends. This CDR3 contains 15 residues. The CDR3 protein is CASRQTNSVNEKLFF. The CDR3 nucleotides are TGCGCCAGCAGACAGACCAACAGCGTTAATGAAAAACTGTTTTTT.

This clonotype occurred once. The chain is built from TRBV7-9 and TRBJ1-5, with a tentative D call TRBD1 (5 bases). Germline V gene lookup returns CDR1 SEHNR and CDR2 FQNEAQ (reference sequence). The CDR3 consists of 14 residues. Trimming cost V 3 bases and J 0 bases, with 6 bases left between them. The CDR3 region has the DNA TGTGCCAGCAGCTTCGACAGTAGCAATCAGCCCCAGCATTTT. Amino acid sequence: CASSFDSSNQPQHF.

In its sample, this clonotype was seen a few times. The genes are TRBV28 and TRBJ1-1; TRBD1 aligns across 7 bases. V dropped 6 bases and J dropped 4; count of bases not matched to a gene: 5. This CDR3 is built from 13 residues. CDR1 is MDHEN and CDR2 is SYDVKM in the germline V gene. Here the CDR3 reads CASSAGGVTEAFF. The CDR3 region has the DNA TGTGCCAGCAGCGCAGGGGGGGTCACTGAAGCTTTCTTT.

This clonotype was picked up many times. The chain carries TRBV6-1 and TRBJ2-5, with D possibly TRBD1 on 5 matching bases. Deletions cut 5 bases from V and 2 bases from J, with 15 bases between. This CDR3 has 15 amino acids. CDR1 is MNHNS and CDR2 is SASEGT in the germline V gene. The CDR3 DNA follows: TGTGCCAGCAGTACAACCCCAGGGATACAAGAGACCCAGTACTTC. Translating it yields CASSTTPGIQETQYF.

The chain employs TRBV7-2 and TRBJ1-1; D is unclear. Trimming stripped 5 bases from V and 7 bases from J, with 8 bases between. Per germline, CDR1 SGHTA and CDR2 FQGNSA. The CDR3 loop spans 11 amino acids. Written as DNA, the CDR3 is TGTGCCAGCAGCCACGGCGTTGAAGCTTTCTTT. Translation: CASSHGVEAFF.

J is TRBJ2-5 and V is TRBV9; tentatively, D is TRBD1 (6 bases). V was cut by 3 bases and J by 4 bases, with 10 bases left in between. Germline lookup yields CDR1 SGDLS and CDR2 YYNGEE. The CDR3 consists of 13 residues. CDR3 bases: TGTGCCAGCAGCGGCGACAGGTCAGAGACCCAGTACTTC. This codes for CASSGDRSETQYF.

This clonotype has just a few counts. V and J are TRBV5-5 and TRBJ1-1; no reliable D call. Trimming left V 0 bases short and J 0 bases short, with 6 bases between. This CDR3 region has 14 residues. Germline CDR1 reads SGHKS; CDR2 reads YYEKEE (reference sequence). The CDR3 nucleotides are TGTGCCAGCAGCTTGGGCCATCTGAACACTGAAGCTTTCTTT. This gives the protein CASSLGHLNTEAFF.

The chain uses TRBV5-1 and TRBJ2-3; D could derive from TRBD1 or TRBD2 (5 bases each). This CDR3 spans 15 amino acids. V dropped 4 bases and J dropped 0 bases, with 12 bases sitting between them. Germline loops: CDR1 SGHRS, CDR2 YFSETQ. The CDR3, as DNA: TGCGCCAGCAGCCTCCGGGACCCCAGCACAGATACGCAGTATTTT. The encoded protein is CASSLRDPSTDTQYF.

The chain combines TRBV9 with TRBJ2-1; 9 nucleotides match TRBD2. The CDR3 runs 17 residues. V lost 4 bases, J lost 0 bases, and 8 bases stayed unmatched. Germline V gene sequence: CDR1 SGDLS, CDR2 YYNGEE. In nucleotides, the CDR3 is TGTGCCAGCAGCTATACCGGGACTAGCTTCTCCTACAATGAGCAGTTCTTC. As protein: CASSYTGTSFSYNEQFF.

The chain links TRBV12-3 or TRBV12-4 to TRBJ1-1; possible D gene TRBD1, 5 bases. The CDR3 loop spans 14 amino acids. V dropped 6 bases and J dropped 4 bases, with 15 bases sitting between them. The CDR3 reads CASSPSGGLTEAFF. The CDR3 nucleotides read TGTGCCAGCAGCCCTTCCGGGGGTCTCACTGAAGCTTTCTTT.

The gene calls are TRBV7-2 and TRBJ1-5; D unclear. Germline V gene data show CDR1 as SGHTA and CDR2 as FQGNSA. This CDR3 region has 12 residues. Trimming took 5 bases from V and 4 from J, leaving 6 bases between them. The DNA of the CDR3 is TGTGCCAGCAGCATCATGAATCAGCCCCAGCATTTT. Translated, it gives CASSIMNQPQHF.

J is TRBJ2-1 and V is TRBV5-1, with 8 bases lining up with TRBD1. Germline CDR1 reads SGHRS; CDR2 reads YFSETQ. Germline trimming cut 3 bases from V and 0 bases from J; bases unmatched to any gene: 8. This CDR3 region has 17 residues. The CDR3 DNA follows: TGCGCCAGCAGCTCCGGGACAGGATTCAGCTCCTACAATGAGCAGTTCTTC. Residues: CASSSGTGFSSYNEQFF.

The chain combines TRBV20-1 with TRBJ1-5, with D unresolved. Per germline, CDR1 DFQATT and CDR2 SNEGSKA (reference sequence). The V gene lost 3 bases and the J gene lost 0 bases, with 9 bases spanning the gap. The CDR3 loop spans 14 amino acids. The CDR3 DNA reads TGCAGTGCTAGCAGGAGGTATAGCAATCAGCCCCAGCATTTT. Its translation is CSASRRYSNQPQHF.

This chain joins TRBV5-1 and TRBJ2-3; a possible D gene is TRBD1 (7 bases). The V and J ends lost 3 bases and 4 bases respectively, with 18 bases between them. This CDR3 contains 16 residues. Germline CDR1 reads SGHRS; CDR2 reads YFSETQ. Written as DNA, the CDR3 is TGCGCCAGCAGCTCTCAGGGGGGCTCCGCCGCAGATACGCAGTATTTT. It encodes CASSSQGGSAADTQYF. Full variable domain (remainder filled in from reference TRBV5-1 and TRBJ2-3): KAGVTQTPRYLIKTRGQQVTLSCSPISGHRSVSWYQQTPGQGLQFLFEYFSETQRNKGNFPGRFSGRQFSNSRSEMNVSTLELGDSALYLCASSSQGGSAADTQYFGPGTRLTVL.

At least ten counts were recorded for this clonotype. The chain carries TRBV10-3 and TRBJ1-2; D call uncertain. Germline V gene sequence: CDR1 ENHRY, CDR2 SYGVKD. The CDR3 covers 12 residues. V gave up 2 bases and J gave up 2 bases, with 3 bases separating them. CDR3 region: CAISEENYGYTF. CDR3 in DNA: TGTGCCATCAGTGAGGAAAACTATGGCTACACCTTC.

V gene TRBV5-1 combines with J gene TRBJ1-1, with a weak D call TRBD1 (5 bases). The CDR3 runs to 14 residues. Germline V gene lookup returns CDR1 SGHRS and CDR2 YFSETQ. V was shortened by 6 bases and J by 5 bases, with 17 bases between the two germline ends. Written as DNA, the CDR3 is TGCGCCAGCAAACTCGCAGGGAGGTGGACTGAAGCTTTCTTT. It translates to CASKLAGRWTEAFF.

Points on this clonotype: The germline gene is not matched at one end of the junction; a read error may be the cause. V is TRBV7-8 and J is TRBJ2-3, with 8 bases lining up with TRBD2. CDR3 length equals 17 residues. Germline V gene sequence: CDR1 SGHVS, CDR2 FQNEAQ. For the CDR3, the DNA is TGTTCCAGCAGCTTATTGCCGGGACTAGAAGTCGGAGATACGCAGTATTTT. It is translated as CSSSLLPGLEVGDTQYF.

This clonotype has at least ten counts. This chain links TRBV29-1 with TRBJ1-1; D may be TRBD1 (5 bases). The V gene's germline CDR1 is SQVTM and CDR2 ANQGSEA. The CDR3 contains 13 residues. The ends were cut back, 6 bases at V and 4 bases at J, with 15 bases in the middle. The CDR3 DNA reads TGCAGCGTGGCCCGACAGCCCCGCACTGAAGCTTTCTTT. This sequence encodes CSVARQPRTEAFF.

Only a few counts were recorded for this clonotype. The chain is built from TRBV12-3 or TRBV12-4 and TRBJ2-1; 11 bases fit TRBD2. Germline trimming cut 6 bases from V and 10 bases from J; bases unmatched to any gene: 5. The CDR3 covers 13 residues. The CDR3 DNA is TGTGCCAGCAGGATGACTAGCGGGGACGAGCAGTTCTTC. Its translation is CASRMTSGDEQFF.

A few counts support this clonotype. The chain recombines TRBV10-3 with TRBJ1-2, with D possibly being TRBD1 (5 bases). V was pared by 4 bases and J by 4 bases, with 7 bases between. CDR1 ENHRY and CDR2 SYGVKD come from the germline V gene. The CDR3 has 12 residues. The CDR3 here is CAISGGLYGYTF. CDR3 nucleotides: TGTGCCATCAGTGGGGGCCTCTATGGCTACACCTTC.

The chain recombines TRBV28 with TRBJ2-1, with 13 bases lining up with TRBD2. The CDR3 covers 15 residues. Germline assignment: CDR1 MDHEN and CDR2 SYDVKM. V shed 7 bases and J 7 bases; nucleotides not matched to a gene: 7. The CDR3 DNA is TGTGCCAGCACCCAGCCGGGACTAGCGGGGAATGAGCAGTTCTTC. This translates into CASTQPGLAGNEQFF.

This clonotype showed up many times. V gene TRBV12-3 or TRBV12-4 combines with J gene TRBJ2-7; 8 nucleotides agree with TRBD1. V lost 4 bases to trimming and J lost 1 base; unmatched junction nucleotides: 0. The CDR3 covers 13 residues. CDR3 sequence: CASSWDRSYEQYV. The DNA for the CDR3 is TGTGCCAGCAGTTGGGACAGGTCCTACGAGCAGTACGTC.

This clonotype came up a few times. The chain joins TRBV9 to TRBJ2-3; a possible D gene is TRBD2 (6 bases). Germline V CDR1 and CDR2: SGDLS, YYNGEE. This CDR3 has 15 amino acids. The V gene lost 3 bases and the J gene lost 2 bases, with 13 bases spanning the gap. This CDR3 reads CASSAAGLPTDTQYF. CDR3 nucleotides: TGTGCCAGCAGCGCTGCGGGACTCCCCACAGATACGCAGTATTTT.

This clonotype came up many times. The CDR3 coding sequence is TGTGCCATCAGTGTTACAGGGAGTGGCGAGCAGTACGTC. Translation gives CAISVTGSGEQYV. The chain employs TRBV10-3 and TRBJ2-7, with a weak D call TRBD1 (6 bases). V lost 4 bases and J lost 6, with 13 bases in between. The CDR3 length is 13 residues. CDR1 and CDR2 (germline): ENHRY, SYGVKD.

The CDR3 coding sequence is TGCAGTGCCCGGGCAGGGAACACAGATACGCAGTATTTT. Protein product: CSARAGNTDTQYF. The rearrangement uses TRBV20-1 and TRBJ2-3; D possibly corresponds to TRBD1 (5 bases). CDR1 and CDR2 from the germline V gene are DFQATT and SNEGSKA (reference sequence). CDR3 length: 13 amino acids. V dropped 6 bases and J dropped 2 bases, with 12 bases sitting between them.

The rearrangement links TRBV5-1 to TRBJ1-2; no definite D call. Per germline, CDR1 SGHRS and CDR2 YFSETQ. The ends were cut back, 3 bases at V and 8 bases at J, with 11 bases in the middle. The CDR3 runs to 12 residues. CDR3 sequence: CASSSSGFGYTF. In DNA, the CDR3 is TGCGCCAGCAGCTCCTCCGGGTTCGGCTACACCTTC.

This clonotype occurred many times. This chain connects TRBV20-1 to TRBJ2-7, with a weak D call TRBD2 (6 bases). From germline, CDR1 is DFQATT and CDR2 SNEGSKA (reference sequence). CDR3 length equals 12 residues. CDR3 sequence reads: CTAGHRSDEQYV. CDR3 sequence (DNA): TGCACAGCGGGTCACCGGTCAGACGAGCAGTACGTC.